The 29 T cell receptor beta chains listed next were all sequenced from one sample in a study of T-cell memory formation after mild COVID-19. TCRdb itself ran the 5' RACE reads through MiXCR, one entry per CDR3 protein. The table lists about 360,000 distinct CDR3 sequences, about an eighth of them singletons. Sequencing was carried out using PBMCs or a T cell subset sorted from them (not recorded which). These receptors originate from a man younger than 30 who had mild COVID-19 (a few samples of this study predate the infection). Cell type and time point are not known.

Only a few counts were recorded for this clonotype. V and J are TRBV6-2 or TRBV6-3 and TRBJ2-1, with TRBD2 matching over 11 bases. Germline CDR1 MNHEY, CDR2 SVGEGT. V lost 6 bases to trimming and J lost 7 bases; unmatched junction nucleotides: 8. The CDR3 is 15 amino acids. CDR3 region: CASSRASGGRNEQFF. CDR3 nucleotide sequence: TGTGCCAGCAGCCGAGCTAGCGGGGGGCGGAATGAGCAGTTCTTC.

The chain combines TRBV20-1 with TRBJ2-7; D call uncertain. Germline CDR1 is DFQATT and CDR2 is SNEGSKA (reference sequence). This CDR3 contains 12 residues. Trimming pared 4 bases from V and 4 bases from J, leaving 11 bases between. CDR3 sequence (DNA): TGCAGTGCTAATAACGAGGCGTACGAGCAGTACGTC. It encodes CSANNEAYEQYV.

V is TRBV4-1 and J is TRBJ2-7; D gene uncertain. The germline gives CDR1 MGHRA, CDR2 YSYEKL. Between the trimmed V and J ends, which lost 3 bases and 5 bases, there was a span of 11 bases. CDR3 length: 13 residues. The CDR3 DNA reads as TGCGCCAGCAGCCAGGCCCAGAGGAACGAGCAGTACTTC. Translation: CASSQAQRNEQYF.

In this sample, this clonotype turned up many times. V and J are TRBV19 and TRBJ2-1; 9 bases agree with TRBD1. The CDR3 consists of 13 residues. V gave up 4 bases and J gave up 8 bases; unmatched junction bases: 3. CDR1 LNHDA and CDR2 SQIVND come from the germline V gene (reference sequence). Written as DNA, the CDR3 is TGTGCCAGTAGTACTCGACAGGGGGATGAGCAGTTCTTC. This encodes CASSTRQGDEQFF.

A few counts support this clonotype. CDR3 coding DNA: TGTGCCAGCTCGCTACAGGGGGTCCACGAGCAGTACTTC. It specifies CASSLQGVHEQYF. The chain joins TRBV18 to TRBJ2-7, with 8 bases identical to TRBD1. The CDR3 totals 13 residues. V lost 6 bases and J lost 5; bases outside the gene matches: 6. Germline V gives CDR1 KGHSH, CDR2 LQKENI.

This clonotype was detected a few times. This chain joins TRBV12-3 or TRBV12-4 and TRBJ1-1; 8 bases agree with TRBD1. This CDR3 spans 13 amino acids. V lost 5 bases to trimming and J lost 11 bases; unmatched junction nucleotides: 10. The CDR3 region is CASSTGQGKGAFF. In DNA form, the CDR3 reads TGTGCCAGCAGTACCGGACAGGGTAAAGGGGCTTTCTTT.

The chain uses TRBV3-1 and TRBJ1-4; no definite D call. This CDR3 contains 14 residues. CDR1 and CDR2 (germline): LGHDT, YNNKEL (reference sequence). V lost 4 bases, J lost 8 bases, and 14 bases lay in between. The CDR3 sequence: CASSRQQRSEKLFF. CDR3 in DNA: TGTGCCAGCAGCCGTCAACAGCGTAGCGAAAAACTGTTTTTT.

The genes are TRBV11-3 and TRBJ2-7; D uncertain. V was cut by 0 bases and J by 5 bases, with 8 bases left in between. Germline values: CDR1 SGHNT, CDR2 YENEEA. The CDR3 is 13 amino acids. The CDR3 nucleotides are TGTGCCAGCAGCTTAGATACTTCGGACGAGCAGTACTTC. Protein product: CASSLDTSDEQYF.

Worth noting for this clonotype: A junction boundary mismatches the germline segment, possibly from a read error. The rearrangement links TRBV7-9 to TRBJ2-5; D perhaps matches TRBD2 (6 bases). This CDR3 contains 14 residues. Germline V gene lookup returns CDR1 SEHNR and CDR2 FQNEAQ (reference sequence). CDR3 region: CASSVAGEEETQYF. The CDR3 nucleotides are TGTGCCAGCAGCGTAGCTGGGGAGGAGGAGACCCAGTACTTC.

The V gene is TRBV7-9, the J gene TRBJ2-1; a possible D gene is TRBD1 (6 bases). Germline-derived CDR1 and CDR2 are SEHNR and FQNEAQ (reference sequence). V was trimmed by 6 bases and J by 8 bases, leaving 14 bases between them. CDR3 length: 13 residues. The CDR3 DNA sequence: TGTGCCAGCAGGTGGGGGCCCGGGGATGAGCAGTTCTTC. Protein sequence: CASRWGPGDEQFF.

This clonotype turned up a few times. The chain carries TRBV5-4 and TRBJ2-1, with TRBD2 identical over 7 bases. The germline V gene encodes CDR1 SGHNT and CDR2 YYREEE (reference sequence). The CDR3 covers 15 residues. V lost 2 bases and J lost 7; bases outside the gene matches: 9. CDR3 nucleotides: TGTGCCAGCAGCTTCGGGCGGGCCGGGGGGAATGAGCAGTTCTTC. It encodes CASSFGRAGGNEQFF. The full variable domain, rest sourced from reference TRBV5-4 and TRBJ2-1, is ETGVTQSPTHLIKTRGQQVTLRCSSQSGHNTVSWYQQALGQGPQFIFQYYREEENGRGNFPPRFSGLQFPNYSSELNVNALELDDSALYLCASSFGRAGGNEQFFGPGTRLTVL.

This sequence joins TRBV11-2 and TRBJ2-5; no clear D. The CDR3 sequence is 14 residues long. Looked up from germline, CDR1 is SGHAT and CDR2 is FQNNGV. V lost 5 bases to trimming and J lost 2 bases, with 12 bases between them. CDR3 coding DNA: TGTGCCAGCAGCCCTGTTGACGGACAAGAGACCCAGTACTTC. Its protein product is CASSPVDGQETQYF.

This clonotype was detected only a few times. The chain employs TRBV4-1 and TRBJ2-3; no clear D gene. The CDR3 consists of 16 residues. Germline V gives CDR1 MGHRA, CDR2 YSYEKL. Trimming took 3 bases from V and 1 from J, leaving 14 bases between them. The CDR3 DNA reads TGCGCCAGCAGCCAGCTCAGGCTAACTGGCACAGATACGCAGTATTTT. As protein: CASSQLRLTGTDTQYF.

J is TRBJ2-7 and V is TRBV5-5; D is unresolved. V dropped 2 bases and J dropped 4 bases, with 10 bases sitting between them. Looked up from germline, CDR1 is SGHKS and CDR2 is YYEKEE (reference sequence). The CDR3 covers 13 residues. DNA of the CDR3: TGTGCCAGCAGCTTATTCGGACCTTACGAGCAGTACGTC. This gives the protein CASSLFGPYEQYV.

The rearrangement links TRBV5-5 to TRBJ1-3, with 8 bases aligning to TRBD1. After removal of 0 bases from V and 6 bases from J, the junction contained 8 bases not matched to a gene. CDR1 and CDR2 (germline): SGHKS, YYEKEE (reference sequence). The CDR3 has 16 amino acids. CDR3 DNA sequence: TGTGCCAGCAGCTTGGTCGTAGGACAGGGACCAAACACCATATATTTT. It yields the protein CASSLVVGQGPNTIYF.

The rearrangement uses TRBV7-9 and TRBJ2-2; 8 bases are shared with TRBD1. V lost 6 bases to trimming and J lost 1 base; unmatched junction nucleotides: 16. Germline V gives CDR1 SEHNR, CDR2 FQNEAQ (reference sequence). CDR3 length: 19 residues. DNA of the CDR3: TGTGCCAGCAGAAGCTCTGTCGTCAGGGGGCCCGGGAACACCGGGGAGCTGTTTTTT. Its protein is CASRSSVVRGPGNTGELFF. Filled out from reference TRBV7-9 and TRBJ2-2, the complete variable domain reads DTGVSQNPRHKITKRGQNVTFRCDPISEHNRLYWYRQTLGQGPEFLTYFQNEAQLEKSRLLSDRFSAERPKGSFSTLEIQRTEQGDSAMYLCASRSSVVRGPGNTGELFFGEGSRLTVL.

This clonotype has more than one count but fewer than ten. The chain has TRBV5-1 and TRBJ1-2, with D unclear. The germline V and J ends were trimmed by 0 bases and 4 bases, with 10 bases remaining between them. Germline CDR1 reads SGHRS; CDR2 reads YFSETQ. The CDR3 spans 14 residues. CDR3 in DNA: TGCGCCAGCAGCTTGGGGCAGGCCACCTATGGCTACACCTTC. This translates into CASSLGQATYGYTF.

The CDR3 DNA follows: TGTGCCAGCAGCTTATCAGCGGTCGGGGAGCTGTTTTTT. Encoded protein: CASSLSAVGELFF. The chain couples TRBV7-9 to TRBJ2-2, with a weak D call TRBD2 (5 bases). Germline values: CDR1 SEHNR, CDR2 FQNEAQ (reference sequence). V was cut by 2 bases and J by 7 bases, with 8 bases left in between. The CDR3 totals 13 residues.

This clonotype has more than one count but fewer than ten. This rearrangement joins TRBV7-9 to TRBJ1-3; D uncertain. The CDR3 runs 14 residues. With 10 bases removed from V and 6 bases from J, the gap between germline ends came to 19 bases. Per the germline V gene, CDR1 is SEHNR and CDR2 is FQNEAQ (reference sequence). CDR3 DNA: TGTGCCACCGGAGCTGGGGTGATTGCAAACACCATATATTTT. It specifies CATGAGVIANTIYF.

This clonotype was recorded once. This chain joins TRBV6-2 or TRBV6-3 and TRBJ2-3; no definite D call. The germline V gene has CDR1 MNHEY and CDR2 SVGEGT. The CDR3 contains 16 residues. The V and J ends lost 2 bases and 0 bases respectively, with 12 bases between them. The CDR3 nucleotides read TGTGCCAGCAGTTACCGTGGCCGGGCGAGCACAGATACGCAGTATTTT. It is translated as CASSYRGRASTDTQYF.

In this sample, this clonotype turned up a few times. The chain joins TRBV29-1 to TRBJ2-3; 7 nucleotides match TRBD2. Germline CDR1 and CDR2: SQVTM and ANQGSEA. CDR3 length: 15 amino acids. J lost 2 bases, V lost 8 bases, and 13 bases had no gene match. CDR3 bases: TGCAGCTCGGCGCGGGCCGCGGGGGACACAGATACGCAGTATTTT. Amino acid sequence: CSSARAAGDTDTQYF.

The rearrangement joins TRBV7-6 to TRBJ2-1; no definite D call. V was shortened by 2 bases and J by 7 bases, with 9 bases between the two germline ends. Germline values: CDR1 SGHVS, CDR2 FNYEAQ. CDR3 length: 13 residues. The CDR3 region has the DNA TGTGCCAGCAGCTTATCGAGCAGAAATGAGCAGTTCTTC. Translation: CASSLSSRNEQFF. Full variable domain (outside the CDR3, taken from reference TRBV7-6 and TRBJ2-1): GAGVSQSPRYKVTKRGQDVALRCDPISGHVSLYWYRQALGQGPEFLTYFNYEAQQDKSGLPNDRFSAERPEGSISTLTIQRTEQRDSAMYRCASSLSSRNEQFFGPGTRLTVL.

In its sample, this clonotype was seen a few times. V usage is TRBV7-2 and J usage is TRBJ1-1; D may be TRBD1 (6 bases). Between the trimmed V and J ends, which lost 2 bases and 5 bases, there was a span of 15 bases. There are 15 residues in the CDR3. Germline CDR1 reads SGHTA; CDR2 reads FQGNSA. The CDR3 DNA reads TGTGCCAGCAGCTTAACCACAGGGAGGGATACTGAAGCTTTCTTT. As protein: CASSLTTGRDTEAFF.

This clonotype was seen more than once but under ten times. The gene calls are TRBV28 and TRBJ2-5; TRBD1 aligns across 8 bases. Germline assignment: CDR1 MDHEN and CDR2 SYDVKM. The CDR3 totals 14 residues. V shed 7 bases and J 3 bases; nucleotides not matched to a gene: 7. The CDR3 DNA sequence: TGTGCCAGCATCCCAGGGGGCACGGAAGAGACCCAGTACTTC. Its protein product is CASIPGGTEETQYF.

The V and J genes are TRBV7-7 and TRBJ2-1, with 16 bases aligning to TRBD2. CDR1 and CDR2 (germline): SSHAT, FNYEAQ (reference sequence). V was clipped by 5 bases and J by 5 bases; unmatched bases: 12. This CDR3 comprises 19 residues. CDR3 sequence: CASSPRTGLAGGFDNEQFF. CDR3 sequence (DNA): TGTGCCAGCAGCCCGAGAACGGGACTAGCGGGGGGGTTCGACAATGAGCAGTTCTTC.

This chain uses TRBV24-1 with TRBJ1-5; D uncertain. The CDR3 consists of 13 residues. Germline CDR1 is KGHDR and CDR2 is SFDVKD. V lost 7 bases and J lost 7, with 13 bases in between. CDR3: CATSPWAGQPQHF. The CDR3, as DNA: TGTGCCACCAGCCCCTGGGCAGGACAGCCCCAGCATTTT.

This clonotype was observed many times. The chain uses TRBV5-1 and TRBJ2-1; 8 nucleotides agree with TRBD2. CDR3 size: 16 residues. J was trimmed by 4 bases and V by 4 bases; bases with no gene match: 10. Germline V CDR1 and CDR2: SGHRS, YFSETQ. The CDR3 sequence: CASSPSAGGSYNEQFF. The CDR3 nucleotides are TGCGCCAGCAGCCCCTCTGCGGGGGGCTCTTACAATGAGCAGTTCTTC.

This clonotype was counted many times. V and J are TRBV5-1 and TRBJ2-3, with unresolved D. V was shortened by 5 bases and J by 6 bases, with 10 bases between the two germline ends. CDR3 length: 12 amino acids. Germline V CDR1 and CDR2: SGHRS, YFSETQ. The CDR3 is CASSRLSDTQYF. Written as DNA, the CDR3 is TGCGCCAGCAGTCGGTTATCGGATACGCAGTATTTT.

This chain uses TRBV5-1 with TRBJ2-3, with a tentative D call TRBD2 (5 bases). The V gene's germline CDR1 is SGHRS and CDR2 YFSETQ. The germline V and J ends were trimmed by 0 bases and 4 bases, with 9 bases remaining between them. The CDR3 consists of 14 residues. CDR3 region: CASSLVTGSDTQYF. CDR3 DNA sequence: TGCGCCAGCAGCTTGGTGACGGGATCAGATACGCAGTATTTT.